Each of the 19 T cell receptor beta chains below was sequenced from the same sample in a study of human T cells and chemical hapten exposure. Time point here: pre-sensitization, week 0. Treatment reported: therapeutic diphenylcyclopropenone sensitization with weekly scalp DPC. Unfractionated whole blood was the source of the extracted total RNA. TCRdb processed the RACE reads anew with MiXCR; each CDR3 protein has one entry. Of under 60,000 distinct CDR3 sequences in the sample, around a tenth are singletons; the top ten hold 8.5% to 10%. The sample was whole blood, taken in connection with sensitization to the hapten diphenylcyclopropenone (DPC). The receptor source for this set is a woman younger than 45 with alopecia areata. Some clones in this sample may be carry-over from other donors' samples.

The sample holds many counts of this clonotype. The DNA for the CDR3 is TGTGCCAGCAGCTTAGGCGGGCGTCCGTCGCAGTTCTTC. This translates into CASSLGGRPSQFF. The rearrangement uses TRBV7-2 and TRBJ2-1; the D gene is possibly TRBD2 (5 bases). V was clipped by 1 base and J by 12 bases, with 13 bases between them. The germline gives CDR1 SGHTA, CDR2 FQGNSA. The CDR3 has 13 residues. Drawing the rest from reference TRBV7-2 and TRBJ2-1, the complete variable domain is GAGVSQSPSNKVTEKGKDVELRCDPISGHTALYWYRQSLGQGLEFLIYFQGNSAPDKSGLPSDRFSAERTGGSVSTLTIQRTQQEDSAVYLCASSLGGRPSQFFGPGTRLTVL.

Here the CDR3 DNA reads TGTGCCACCAGTGATTTTGGCGGGGCGACCTACAATGAGCAGTTCTTC. It encodes CATSDFGGATYNEQFF. V and J are TRBV24-1 and TRBJ2-1, with D possibly being TRBD2 (6 bases). V was trimmed by 1 base and J by 2 bases, leaving 11 bases between them. CDR3 size: 16 residues. Germline V gene lookup returns CDR1 KGHDR and CDR2 SFDVKD.

Points on this clonotype: A much larger clone lies a single base off, so this may be a read error. The chain has TRBV7-2 and TRBJ2-3, with D possibly being TRBD2 (7 bases). The V end lost 7 bases, the J end lost 5 bases, and 16 bases lay between the germline ends. Per germline, CDR1 SGHTA and CDR2 FQGNSA. There are 14 residues in the CDR3. The CDR3 here is CASIGGAHIDTQYF. Here the CDR3 DNA reads TGTGCCAGCATAGGGGGGGCCCACATAGATACGCAGTATTTT.

A remark on this clonotype: Its ends do not fully match the called genes, so a read error is possible. The V call is TRBV27, the J call TRBJ2-3; D possibly matches TRBD1 or TRBD2 (5 bases each). The CDR3 runs 15 residues. Germline V gene lookup returns CDR1 MNHEY and CDR2 SMNVEV (reference sequence). The CDR3 bases are TGTGCCGGCAGTTTCGGGGACGGCGTCACAGATACGCAGTATTTT. Translation: CAGSFGDGVTDTQYF.

This chain connects TRBV7-2 to TRBJ1-1, with 9 bases lining up with TRBD1. After removal of 1 base from V and 4 bases from J, the junction contained 4 bases not matched to a gene. This CDR3 spans 15 amino acids. CDR1 SGHTA and CDR2 FQGNSA come from the germline V gene. This CDR3 reads CASSLVVTGGTEAFF. The CDR3 DNA follows: TGTGCCAGCAGCTTAGTCGTGACAGGGGGCACTGAAGCTTTCTTT.

This clonotype appeared many times. The chain recombines TRBV29-1 with TRBJ2-5; D gene ambiguous. The V end lost 2 bases, the J end lost 5 bases, and 3 bases lay between the germline ends. The CDR3 is made up of 10 amino acids. The germline CDR1 and CDR2 sequences are SQVTM and ANQGSEA. The chain's CDR3 is CSVEWETQYF. CDR3 nucleotide sequence: TGCAGCGTTGAATGGGAGACCCAGTACTTC.

The chain has TRBV3-1 and TRBJ2-1, with D perhaps matching TRBD1 (5 bases). CDR1 is LGHDT, CDR2 YNNKEL, per germline (reference sequence). Between the trimmed V and J ends, which lost 0 bases and 11 bases, there was a span of 8 bases. CDR3 length equals 12 residues. The chain's CDR3 is CASSQEGHKQFF. CDR3 nucleotide sequence: TGTGCCAGCAGCCAAGAAGGACACAAGCAGTTCTTC.

For this clonotype: A read error may explain this, as a much larger clone is one base away. The CDR3: CASRFQETQYF. CDR3 bases: TGCGCCAGCAGGTTCCAAGAGACCCAGTACTTC. This chain connects TRBV5-1 to TRBJ2-5; no clear D. CDR1 SGHRS and CDR2 YFSETQ come from the germline V gene. Trimming pared 5 bases from V and 1 base from J, leaving 3 bases between. This CDR3 spans 11 amino acids.

This clonotype has at least ten counts. The chain is built from TRBV10-3 and TRBJ1-4; no clear D. V lost 3 bases to trimming and J lost 0 bases, with 5 bases between them. The CDR3 loop spans 14 amino acids. Germline V lookup: CDR1 ENHRY, CDR2 SYGVKD. The CDR3 coding sequence is TGTGCCATCAGTGAACGGGCAACTAATGAAAAACTGTTTTTT. Translating gives CAISERATNEKLFF.

This chain connects TRBV20-1 to TRBJ1-1, with 9 bases that match TRBD1. The V gene end was trimmed by 2 bases and the J gene end by 4 bases; junction bases not matched to a gene: 2. Germline V gives CDR1 DFQATT, CDR2 SNEGSKA (reference sequence). The CDR3 spans 13 residues. CDR3 DNA sequence: TGCAGTGCTAGAAGGGACAGGGTCACTGAAGCTTTCTTT. Encoded protein: CSARRDRVTEAFF.

CDR3 nucleotide sequence: TGTGCCAGTAGTACCCGGACAGGGGATGGCTACACCTTC. Protein: CASSTRTGDGYTF. The chain joins TRBV19 to TRBJ1-2; 9 bases agree with TRBD1. The CDR3 is 13 amino acids. V shed 4 bases, J shed 6 bases, and the junction held 3 bases outside the gene matches. Germline V gene lookup returns CDR1 LNHDA and CDR2 SQIVND (reference sequence).

This clonotype was detected a few times. This rearrangement joins TRBV5-1 to TRBJ1-1, with D possibly TRBD1 on 5 matching bases. This CDR3 is built from 14 residues. Trimming removed 3 bases at V and 6 bases at J, with 15 bases between. The germline gives CDR1 SGHRS, CDR2 YFSETQ. The CDR3 here is CASSSSAGIAEAFF. The CDR3 nucleotides read TGCGCCAGCAGCTCGTCGGCAGGGATCGCTGAAGCTTTCTTT.

The V gene is TRBV6-5, the J gene TRBJ2-5; D is possibly TRBD1 (5 bases). Trimming stripped 2 bases from V and 2 bases from J, with 9 bases between. This CDR3 region has 14 residues. Looked up from germline, CDR1 is MNHEY and CDR2 is SVGAGI. This CDR3 is CASSYVAGQETQYF. CDR3 sequence (DNA): TGTGCCAGCAGTTACGTGGCAGGGCAAGAGACCCAGTACTTC.

This clonotype was found a few times. J is TRBJ1-1 and V is TRBV20-1; a weak D match, TRBD1 (5 bases). V gave up 3 bases and J gave up 1 base, with 9 bases separating them. CDR1 is DFQATT, CDR2 SNEGSKA, per germline (reference sequence). CDR3 length equals 13 residues. CDR3 region: CSARRGRNTEAFF. CDR3 nucleotides: TGCAGTGCTAGGCGGGGGAGGAACACTGAAGCTTTCTTT.

This chain links TRBV27 with TRBJ2-1, with D possibly matching TRBD1 (5 bases). This CDR3 has 13 amino acids. V shed 6 bases and J shed 4 bases, with 10 bases lying between them. Germline V CDR1 and CDR2: MNHEY, SMNVEV (reference sequence). The CDR3 protein is CASRGPGYNEQFF. The CDR3 DNA reads as TGTGCCAGCAGGGGGCCCGGTTACAATGAGCAGTTCTTC.

J is TRBJ1-5 and V is TRBV2; unclear D gene. The CDR3 is 13 amino acids. V was shortened by 3 bases and J by 4 bases, with 7 bases between the two germline ends. Germline CDR1 is SNHLY and CDR2 is FYNNEI. CDR3 sequence (DNA): TGTGCCAGCAGTGATGAACGTAATCAGCCCCAGCATTTT. Protein sequence: CASSDERNQPQHF.

Only a few counts were recorded for this clonotype. The rearrangement uses TRBV6-2 or TRBV6-3 and TRBJ1-2, with a possible D match to TRBD1 (5 bases). The V gene's germline CDR1 is MNHEY and CDR2 SVGEGT. Trimming left V 8 bases short and J 4 bases short, with 11 bases between. The CDR3 runs to 12 residues. The CDR3 DNA reads TGTGCCAGCTTCAGGGAAGTCTATGGCTACACCTTC. As protein: CASFREVYGYTF.

The rearrangement links TRBV6-5 to TRBJ1-2, with no clear D. Germline CDR1 and CDR2: MNHEY and SVGAGI. The CDR3 has 13 residues. V was shortened by 6 bases and J by 5 bases, with 13 bases between the two germline ends. CDR3 DNA: TGTGCCAGCAGCCCCGGTTCGTTTTATGGCTACACCTTC. This gives the protein CASSPGSFYGYTF.

The chain uses TRBV20-1 and TRBJ2-4; D remains unclear. From germline, CDR1 is DFQATT and CDR2 SNEGSKA (reference sequence). Trimming pared 4 bases from V and 2 bases from J, leaving 12 bases between. The CDR3 has 14 residues. The CDR3 region has the DNA TGCAGTGCTAACCCGGTGGTCACCAAAAACATTCAGTACTTC. It translates to CSANPVVTKNIQYF.